This T cell receptor beta chain was identified in a study of neurological immune-mediated disorders. Synthesis of cDNA was performed by 5'RACE using 10-nucleotide random UMIs. Whenever a sequencing run was performed, it yielded over 160 million TCR-beta sequences from 15-18 subjects. TCRdb fed the 5' RACE reads into MiXCR, producing one record per CDR3 protein. The data show fewer than 45,000 distinct CDR3 sequences, about 6% seen once. Per the germline V gene, CDR1 is LGHDT and CDR2 is YNNKEL (reference sequence). The germline V and J ends were trimmed by 8 bases and 9 bases, with 12 bases remaining between them. The CDR3 contains 11 residues. Study-wide findings and caveats: Among expanded clones, no CDR3 amino acid sequences were shared across subjects, a pattern suggesting private repertoires in all groups.

This clonotype was counted ten times or more. The antigen is unknown. The sequence was collected from a woman in her thirties or forties in good health. The rearrangement links TRBV3-1 to TRBJ2-3, with no clear D. Sequenced sample: CD4+ T cells from blood. CDR3 nucleotide sequence: TGTGCCAGCGTCGGCCTGGAGACGCAGTATTTT. Protein: CASVGLETQYF.